This TCR beta chain is from a study of blood T cells in healthy people across ages (dated by TCRdb to between 2014 and 2017). Context from the whole study: In model experiments, template switching captured roughly one uniquely barcoded TCR beta cDNA molecule for every two T cells. Four age groups were formed from the donors: young (average about 16 years), middle-aged (around 41), aged (about 68) and long-lived (roughly 81). For two donors (one aged 18 to 29 and one aged 80 or older), the study analyzed two additional independent replicas of 1 million unique cDNA reads from the same blood draw. To avoid experimental bias, donors of different ages were spread randomly across the sequencing lanes. Using deep sequencing normalized with unique cDNA molecular identifiers, the study measured how TCR beta repertoire diversity changes with age.

The method was 5' RACE. The listed sequencing device is Illumina HiSeq 2500. A second PCR of roughly 7 to 12 cycles was run with a J-beta primer mix and a sample-barcoded 5' primer. A unique molecular identifier was introduced onto each TCR beta cDNA molecule by a template-switch 5' adaptor carrying 12 random nucleotides. Each sample yielded at least 3 million CDR3-containing paired-end reads. First-strand cDNA was synthesized from all RNA with the Mint cDNA synthesis kit, primed by a TRBC-specific oligonucleotide. Following uracil-DNA glycosylase treatment, all cDNA underwent a first 18-cycle PCR with the universal primers M1SS and BC2_uni_R. For the original study's pipeline: For normalization, 1 million high-quality reads, each with a distinct molecular identifier, were randomly selected from each sample. Instead of being binned into consensus sequences, reads with shared molecular identifiers were discarded. MiTCR, set to a Q25 quality threshold and the strictest error-elimination algorithm, was used for CDR3 identification, clonotype clustering and error correction. A nonparametric unseen species model using Euler transformation provided a lower-bound estimate of total TCR beta diversity. TCRdb reran the public reads through fastp at Q25 and MiXCR, keeping productive beta chains. CDR3 protein duplicates are merged, each entry listing the most common genes and DNA. TCRdb, not the original authors, processed these V and J calls. Recorded for this sample are fewer than 700,000 distinct CDR3 sequences; roughly 48% of them occurred a single time. The top ten hold about 22% of the sample.

Systemically healthy Caucasian individuals from Russia, roughly 40 in total and aged roughly 6 to 100 years, were included as donors. Each donor gave about 9.7 milliliters of peripheral blood, drawn into EDTA-treated Vacutainer tubes. PBMCs were isolated by Ficoll-Paque density-gradient centrifugation, with at least 6 million obtained per sample. Total RNA was extracted from PBMCs with Trizol reagent, with at least 6 micrograms obtained per sample. The percentages of naive CD45RAhigh/CD27high T cells were determined by flow cytometry on a PBMC aliquot from every donor. The research as a whole found: As age increased, observed TCR beta diversity per million T cells dropped in a roughly linear way, and a significant reduction was already evident by age 40. Compared with the aged group, more naive CD4+ T cells, fewer expanded clones and increased TCR diversity were shown by the long-lived group, suggesting age selection. A strong correlation was found between observed TCR beta diversity and the percentage of naive T cells measured by flow cytometry. Total diversity estimates from one million sequenced T cells were considered lower bounds and underestimates. Since profiling was done on bulk unsorted PBMCs, naive and antigen-experienced compartments could not be conclusively compared. Donor CMV infection status was unknown, potentially confounding age-related changes in expanded clonotypes.

As concerns this clonotype: Its antigen is unknown. No base quality information exists; no much larger clone differs at one position.

The CDR3 numbers 14 residues from cysteine through phenylalanine. Only the CDR3 part of the read is kept: 42 bases, read in frame from the first base. Trimming removed 6 bases from V and 3 bases from J, leaving 15 bases between the germline ends. CDR1 and CDR2 were assigned from the germline V gene (reference sequence) as DFQATT and SNEGSKA. The source of this sequence is a man aged 80 or over in good health. The sequenced material came from blood. Rearrangement joined TRBV20-1 to TRBJ2-4; TRBD1 is a possible D gene, resting on 7 matching bases. DNA sequence: TGCAGTGCCCCGGAGGGGGCAGGCAAAAACATTCAGTACTTC. It is translated as CSAPEGAGKNIQYF.